Following are 2 T cell receptor beta chains from one sample sequenced in a study of blood T cell repertoires in COVID-19. Sequencing was performed with immunoSEQ multiplex PCR; in TCRdb, only in-frame clones are kept and a portion is missing. This table holds over 70,000 clones, around 84% found once. The source material was peripheral blood. These receptor sequences come from a man aged 55-75 years with COVID-19, enrolled during active disease.

The V call is TRBV6-5, the J call TRBJ1-2; D unresolved. Germline-derived CDR1 and CDR2 are MNHEY and SVGAGI. This CDR3 region has 13 residues. V lost 2 bases and J lost 8, with 12 bases in between. The CDR3 region has the DNA TGTGCCAGCAGTTACAGTGGCCCGGGGGGCTACACCTTC. Residues: CASSYSGPGGYTF.

This clone appeared a few times. CDR3 in amino acids: CASSPPGSPLHF. The CDR3 DNA reads TGTGCCAGCAGTCCGCCGGGGTCACCCCTCCACTTT. The chain carries TRBV6-5 and TRBJ1-6; D unresolved. CDR1 and CDR2 from the germline V gene are MNHEY and SVGAGI. Between the trimmed V and J ends, which lost 5 bases and 10 bases, there was a span of 9 bases. CDR3 size: 12 residues.